The TCR beta chain under discussion was sequenced for a study of CD8 T cells in Susac syndrome. Per germline, CDR1 SGHVS and CDR2 FQNEAQ. Germline trimming cut 4 bases from V and 6 bases from J; bases unmatched to any gene: 5. This CDR3 has 13 residues. Roughly 0.45 to 1 ug RNA was reverse transcribed with random hexamers. TCR beta CDR3 was amplified by immunoSEQ multiplex PCR. This amplification extended across 54 Vbeta and 13 Jbeta segments. In TCRdb, the immunoSEQ multiplex PCR reads were re-called with MiXCR into one record per CDR3 protein. The sample has under 150,000 distinct CDR3 sequences, roughly 94% seen once. High-throughput TCR beta sequencing covered peripheral CD8+ and CD4+ T cells. Each multiple sclerosis control was a treatment-naive patient with relapsing-remitting disease that was either stable or active. TEMRA cells were enriched by FACS, while CD8+ and CD4+ T cells were obtained through a negative isolation that was performed magnetically.

This sequence was found in a human donor with multiple sclerosis. The sequenced sample was CD4+ T cells from PBMCs. The rearrangement uses TRBV7-8 and TRBJ1-2; 7 bases fit TRBD1. The CDR3 DNA sequence: TGTGCCAGCAGCTCACAGGGGTGGGATGGCTACACCTTC. It yields the protein CASSSQGWDGYTF.